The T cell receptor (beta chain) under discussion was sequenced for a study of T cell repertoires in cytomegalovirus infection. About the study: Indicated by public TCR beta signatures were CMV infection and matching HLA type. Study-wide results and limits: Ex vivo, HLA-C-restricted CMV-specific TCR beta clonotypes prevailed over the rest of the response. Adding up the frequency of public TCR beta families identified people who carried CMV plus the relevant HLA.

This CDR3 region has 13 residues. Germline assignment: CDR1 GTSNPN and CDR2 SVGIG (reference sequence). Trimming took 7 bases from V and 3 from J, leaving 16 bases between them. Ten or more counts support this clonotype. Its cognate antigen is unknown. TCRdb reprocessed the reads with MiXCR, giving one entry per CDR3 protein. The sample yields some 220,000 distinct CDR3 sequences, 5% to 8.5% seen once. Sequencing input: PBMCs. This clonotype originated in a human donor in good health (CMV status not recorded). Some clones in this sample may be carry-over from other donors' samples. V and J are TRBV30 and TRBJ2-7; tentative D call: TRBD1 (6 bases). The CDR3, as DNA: TGTGCCTCAACGTATCTACAGGGCTACGAGCAGTACTTC. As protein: CASTYLQGYEQYF.